This T cell receptor (beta chain) was captured in a study of blood T cell repertoires in COVID-19. Study overall: The analysed material was cDNA or gDNA that came from T cells, B-cell-depleted T cells, or PBMCs.

This clone occurred once. Measured with immunoSEQ multiplex PCR; TCRdb has only the in-frame clones, and not every one. The profile shows about 400,000 clones, roughly 86% of them singletons. The ends were cut back, 1 base at V and 8 bases at J, with 17 bases in the middle. CDR3 size: 15 residues. Germline V CDR1 and CDR2: MGHRA, YSYEKL. The sample taken for sequencing was peripheral blood. This chain uses TRBV4-1 with TRBJ1-2; no firm D call. This sequence was found in a human donor in a cohort sampled during active COVID-19. This CDR3 reads CASSQASRAGTGYTF. Written as DNA, the CDR3 is TGCGCCAGCAGCCAAGCTTCTAGGGCGGGAACGGGCTACACCTTC.